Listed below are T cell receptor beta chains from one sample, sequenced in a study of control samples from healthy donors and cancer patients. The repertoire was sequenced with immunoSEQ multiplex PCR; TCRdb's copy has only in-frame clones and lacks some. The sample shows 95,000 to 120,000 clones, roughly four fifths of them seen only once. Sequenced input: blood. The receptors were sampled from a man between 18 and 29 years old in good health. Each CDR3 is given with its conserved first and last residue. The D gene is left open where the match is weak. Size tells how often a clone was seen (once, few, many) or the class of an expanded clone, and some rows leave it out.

cdr3_nt: TGCGCCAGCAGCCAGGACAGGGGAACCGGGGAGCTGTTTTTT
cdr3_aa: CASSQDRGTGELFF
d_call: TRBD1
v_call: TRBV4-3
j_call: TRBJ2-2
clone_size: .

cdr3_nt: TGCGCCAGCAGCCAAGTCCCTCTAGCGGGGTTATTTCAAGAGACCCAGTACTTC
cdr3_aa: CASSQVPLAGLFQETQYF
d_call: TRBD2
v_call: TRBV4-1
j_call: TRBJ2-5
clone_size: .

cdr3_nt: TGTGCCAGCAGTTCAAGGACCACAGATACGCAGTATTTT
cdr3_aa: CASSSRTTDTQYF
d_call: .
v_call: TRBV12-3/TRBV12-4
j_call: TRBJ2-3
clone_size: .

cdr3_nt: TGTGCCAGCTCGTTCCCGGGGGGAGAGACCCAGTACTTC
cdr3_aa: CASSFPGGETQYF
d_call: TRBD2
v_call: TRBV28
j_call: TRBJ2-5
clone_size: .

cdr3_nt: TGCGCCAGCAGCCAAGTAGGAGGGGGCAGCTATGGCTACACCTTC
cdr3_aa: CASSQVGGGSYGYTF
d_call: TRBD1
v_call: TRBV4-3
j_call: TRBJ1-2
clone_size: .

cdr3_nt: TGCGCCAGCAGCGTCCAGGGGGCGCTTAGCACAGATACGCAGTATTTT
cdr3_aa: CASSVQGALSTDTQYF
d_call: TRBD1
v_call: TRBV5-1
j_call: TRBJ2-3
clone_size: .

cdr3_nt: TGCGCCAGCACCGGGGACGGATTGCCCCAAGAGACCCAGTACTTC
cdr3_aa: CASTGDGLPQETQYF
d_call: .
v_call: TRBV10-1
j_call: TRBJ2-5
clone_size: few

cdr3_nt: TGTGCCAGCAGCTTTCTCGTGGGGCGGGGGGGCACAGATACGCAGTATTTT
cdr3_aa: CASSFLVGRGGTDTQYF
d_call: TRBD2
v_call: TRBV7-9
j_call: TRBJ2-3
clone_size: .

cdr3_nt: TGTGCCTGGAATTCAGGCAATCAGCCCCAGCATTTT
cdr3_aa: CAWNSGNQPQHF
d_call: .
v_call: TRBV30
j_call: TRBJ1-5
clone_size: once

cdr3_nt: TGCAGTGCTAGAGGTTACTACGAGCAGTACTTC
cdr3_aa: CSARGYYEQYF
d_call: .
v_call: TRBV20-1
j_call: TRBJ2-7
clone_size: .

cdr3_nt: TGTGCCTGGAGTGTTAGTTGGAGCACAGATACGCAGTATTTT
cdr3_aa: CAWSVSWSTDTQYF
d_call: .
v_call: TRBV30
j_call: TRBJ2-3
clone_size: .

cdr3_nt: TGTGCCAGTAGTGTACAGGGAGTGTTAAACTATGGCTACACCTTC
cdr3_aa: CASSVQGVLNYGYTF
d_call: .
v_call: TRBV19
j_call: TRBJ1-2
clone_size: .

cdr3_nt: TGTGCCAGCAGCGTCCGAGACAGCCCGAACACTGAAGCTTTCTTT
cdr3_aa: CASSVRDSPNTEAFF
d_call: .
v_call: TRBV9
j_call: TRBJ1-1
clone_size: .

cdr3_nt: TGTGCCAGCAGCACTCGGACCTCTCAAGAGACCCAGTACTTC
cdr3_aa: CASSTRTSQETQYF
d_call: .
v_call: TRBV11-1
j_call: TRBJ2-5
clone_size: .

cdr3_nt: TGTGCCAGCAGCTTAGACGGGACTAGCGGCTACGAGCAGTACTTC
cdr3_aa: CASSLDGTSGYEQYF
d_call: TRBD2
v_call: TRBV5-5
j_call: TRBJ2-7
clone_size: .

cdr3_nt: TGTGCCAGCAGCCGCGGGGGAACAACAGATACGCAGTATTTT
cdr3_aa: CASSRGGTTDTQYF
d_call: TRBD2
v_call: TRBV3-1/TRBV3-2
j_call: TRBJ2-3
clone_size: .

cdr3_nt: TGTGCCAGTAGTATAGGGGGTAGGGTCACAGATACGCAGTATTTT
cdr3_aa: CASSIGGRVTDTQYF
d_call: .
v_call: TRBV19
j_call: TRBJ2-3
clone_size: .

cdr3_nt: TGTGCCAGCAGCGCGGCCGGGGCTTCACCCCTCCACTTT
cdr3_aa: CASSAAGASPLHF
d_call: .
v_call: TRBV9
j_call: TRBJ1-6
clone_size: .

cdr3_nt: TGTGCCAGCAGCTTCCTCCAAGTAAACTATGGCTACACCTTC
cdr3_aa: CASSFLQVNYGYTF
d_call: .
v_call: TRBV7-8
j_call: TRBJ1-2
clone_size: .

cdr3_nt: TGCGCCAGCAGTCCCCTCCTTCCGAACTCTTCCTTCGGACAGGGGGCTCGTGGAAACACCATATATTTT
cdr3_aa: CASSPLLPNSSFGQGARGNTIYF
d_call: TRBD1
v_call: TRBV10-1
j_call: TRBJ1-3
clone_size: .

cdr3_nt: TGTGCCAGCAGCTTGAGGAACACCATATATTTT
cdr3_aa: CASSLRNTIYF
d_call: .
v_call: TRBV5-4
j_call: TRBJ1-3
clone_size: .

cdr3_nt: TGCAGTGCTAGTTCCAGGATGAAACATCAGCCCCAGCATTTT
cdr3_aa: CSASSRMKHQPQHF
d_call: .
v_call: TRBV20-1
j_call: TRBJ1-5
clone_size: .

cdr3_nt: TGTGCCAGCAGCTTAGGGGATCGGCGGGGGGGAGATACGCAGTATTTT
cdr3_aa: CASSLGDRRGGDTQYF
d_call: TRBD2
v_call: TRBV7-2
j_call: TRBJ2-3
clone_size: once

cdr3_nt: TGTGCCAGCAGCTCCCCGGGTAGGAGCACGAATACGCAGTATTTT
cdr3_aa: CASSSPGRSTNTQYF
d_call: .
v_call: TRBV11-2
j_call: TRBJ2-3
clone_size: .

cdr3_nt: TGTGCCAGCAGTTTAGAAAACAGGGAACGGAGCTCCTATAATTCACCCCTCCACTTT
cdr3_aa: CASSLENRERSSYNSPLHF
d_call: .
v_call: TRBV27
j_call: TRBJ1-6
clone_size: .

cdr3_nt: TGTGCCAGCAGCCATCGAATCAGGGTAAACACTGAAGCTTTCTTT
cdr3_aa: CASSHRIRVNTEAFF
d_call: .
v_call: TRBV3-1/TRBV3-2
j_call: TRBJ1-1
clone_size: .

cdr3_nt: TGTGCCAGCTACGGGCCATCACCTTATTATAATTCACCCCTCCACTTT
cdr3_aa: CASYGPSPYYNSPLHF
d_call: .
v_call: TRBV5-8
j_call: TRBJ1-6
clone_size: once

cdr3_nt: TGTGCCAGCAGCTTAAGGAGGAACACTGAAGCTTTCTTT
cdr3_aa: CASSLRRNTEAFF
d_call: .
v_call: TRBV5-6
j_call: TRBJ1-1
clone_size: .

cdr3_nt: TGTGCCAGCAGTACGGGGTACCAGCCCCAGCATTTT
cdr3_aa: CASSTGYQPQHF
d_call: .
v_call: TRBV6-5
j_call: TRBJ1-5
clone_size: .

cdr3_nt: TGCGCCAGCAGCCCAGGGGGCGGGGGGGCCTTCACGCAGTATTTT
cdr3_aa: CASSPGGGGAFTQYF
d_call: .
v_call: TRBV4-1
j_call: TRBJ2-3
clone_size: .

cdr3_nt: TGCGCCAGCAGGGAGGGGGCGACGCACTCTGGAAACACCATATATTTT
cdr3_aa: CASREGATHSGNTIYF
d_call: TRBD1
v_call: TRBV5-1
j_call: TRBJ1-3
clone_size: .

cdr3_nt: TGTGCCAGCAGCCGCAGGGAGACTGAAGCTTTCTTT
cdr3_aa: CASSRRETEAFF
d_call: .
v_call: TRBV5-4
j_call: TRBJ1-1
clone_size: .

cdr3_nt: TGCGCCAGCAGCTCCCCCATCAATGCCCGACGGCAGACGAACACCGGGGAGCTGTTTTTT
cdr3_aa: CASSSPINARRQTNTGELFF
d_call: .
v_call: TRBV5-1
j_call: TRBJ2-2
clone_size: .

cdr3_nt: TGTGCCTGGAGTCGAGGAGAGGTATCCAACTATGGCTACACCTTC
cdr3_aa: CAWSRGEVSNYGYTF
d_call: .
v_call: TRBV30
j_call: TRBJ1-2
clone_size: .

cdr3_nt: TGTGCCAGCTCACCACGGGACAGGCAAAAGGGAAACACCATATATTTT
cdr3_aa: CASSPRDRQKGNTIYF
d_call: TRBD1
v_call: TRBV18
j_call: TRBJ1-3
clone_size: .

cdr3_nt: TGTGCCAGCAGTGTCAACAGGGCCAATGAGCAGTTCTTC
cdr3_aa: CASSVNRANEQFF
d_call: .
v_call: TRBV2
j_call: TRBJ2-1
clone_size: .

cdr3_nt: TGTGCCAGCAGTCCCCACATTTCGGGGGGCCCAGAAGCTTTCTTT
cdr3_aa: CASSPHISGGPEAFF
d_call: .
v_call: TRBV27
j_call: TRBJ1-1
clone_size: .

cdr3_nt: TGTGCCAGCAGCCTCGGGACGGTAGGGAAGTATGGCTACACCTTC
cdr3_aa: CASSLGTVGKYGYTF
d_call: .
v_call: TRBV13
j_call: TRBJ1-2
clone_size: .

cdr3_nt: TGTGCCAGCAGTTATGTGGGGTTAGCCTACGAGCAGTACTTC
cdr3_aa: CASSYVGLAYEQYF
d_call: .
v_call: TRBV28
j_call: TRBJ2-7
clone_size: once

cdr3_nt: TGCGCCAGCAGCAGCGACCCTCAAGAGACCCAGTACTTC
cdr3_aa: CASSSDPQETQYF
d_call: .
v_call: TRBV5-1
j_call: TRBJ2-5
clone_size: .

cdr3_nt: TGTGCCAGCAGTTACGTGGCTGGCGTAACAGATACGCAGTATTTT
cdr3_aa: CASSYVAGVTDTQYF
d_call: .
v_call: TRBV6-6
j_call: TRBJ2-3
clone_size: .

cdr3_nt: TGTGCCAGTAGAAAACCCGCAACTAATGAAAAACTGTTTTTT
cdr3_aa: CASRKPATNEKLFF
d_call: .
v_call: TRBV19
j_call: TRBJ1-4
clone_size: .

cdr3_nt: TGTGCCACCAGTGAAGGGACAGGGAGGGGGCAGCCCCAGCATTTT
cdr3_aa: CATSEGTGRGQPQHF
d_call: TRBD1
v_call: TRBV24-1
j_call: TRBJ1-5
clone_size: .

cdr3_nt: TGTGCCACCAGTATCTCAGCCGGGGGGACCCAGTACTTC
cdr3_aa: CATSISAGGTQYF
d_call: .
v_call: TRBV24-1
j_call: TRBJ2-5
clone_size: .

cdr3_nt: TGTGCCAGCAGTTACGCGGGCCGTGGCTACACCTTC
cdr3_aa: CASSYAGRGYTF
d_call: .
v_call: TRBV6-5
j_call: TRBJ1-2
clone_size: .

cdr3_nt: TGTGCCAGCAGCTCCGGGACACGCTACGAGCAGTACTTC
cdr3_aa: CASSSGTRYEQYF
d_call: .
v_call: TRBV7-2
j_call: TRBJ2-7
clone_size: .

cdr3_nt: TGTGCCAGCAGTCCCCGGGGGGATCACAACTATGGCTACACCTTC
cdr3_aa: CASSPRGDHNYGYTF
d_call: .
v_call: TRBV27
j_call: TRBJ1-2
clone_size: many

cdr3_nt: TGTGCCAGCAGCCCCAGGGGGCTGGGTGAAAAACTGTTTTTT
cdr3_aa: CASSPRGLGEKLFF
d_call: TRBD1
v_call: TRBV11-2
j_call: TRBJ1-4
clone_size: .

cdr3_nt: TGCGCCAGCAGCCAAGATTTCGGCTCGAACACTGAAGCTTTCTTT
cdr3_aa: CASSQDFGSNTEAFF
d_call: .
v_call: TRBV4-3
j_call: TRBJ1-1
clone_size: .

cdr3_nt: TGTGCCTGGAGTTTAGGGGGTGCTAAACTGTTTTTT
cdr3_aa: CAWSLGGAKLFF
d_call: .
v_call: TRBV30
j_call: TRBJ1-4
clone_size: .

cdr3_nt: TGTGCCAGCAGCGAGGGGGCAGCCGGGGAGCTGTTTTTT
cdr3_aa: CASSEGAAGELFF
d_call: TRBD1
v_call: TRBV9
j_call: TRBJ2-2
clone_size: .